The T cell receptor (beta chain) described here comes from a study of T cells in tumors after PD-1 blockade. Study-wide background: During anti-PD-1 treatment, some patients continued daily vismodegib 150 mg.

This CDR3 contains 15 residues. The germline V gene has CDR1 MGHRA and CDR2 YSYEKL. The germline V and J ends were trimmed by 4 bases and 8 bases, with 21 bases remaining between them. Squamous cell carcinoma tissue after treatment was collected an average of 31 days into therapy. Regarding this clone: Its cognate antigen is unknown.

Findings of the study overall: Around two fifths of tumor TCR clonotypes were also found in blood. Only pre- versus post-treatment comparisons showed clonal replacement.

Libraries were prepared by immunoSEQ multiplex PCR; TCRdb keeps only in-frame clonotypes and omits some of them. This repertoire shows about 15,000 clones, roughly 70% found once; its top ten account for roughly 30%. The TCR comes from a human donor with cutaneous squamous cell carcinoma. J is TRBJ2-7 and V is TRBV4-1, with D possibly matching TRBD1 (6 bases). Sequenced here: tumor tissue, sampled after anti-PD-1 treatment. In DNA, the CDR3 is TGCGCCAGCAGCCCCTTTTACGGACAGTCAGCGAAGCAGTACTTC. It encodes CASSPFYGQSAKQYF.